Presented here are 7 T cell receptor beta chains from one specimen sequenced in a study of OX40 agonist ivuxolimab in advanced cancers. The data were produced by immunoSEQ multiplex PCR, yet TCRdb's version contains in-frame clones alone and is incomplete. The sample comprises about 8,300 clones, 55% to 75% of which are singletons, and less than 60% rests with the top ten. Sequenced material: CD4+ or CD8+ T cells sorted from blood, taken in a trial of the OX40 agonist ivuxolimab. All receptors come from an adult with an advanced solid tumor such as melanoma, head and neck, liver or kidney cancer.

The J gene is TRBJ2-7, the V gene TRBV7-8; 7 bases fit TRBD1. The germline gives CDR1 SGHVS, CDR2 FQNEAQ. V gave up 1 base and J gave up 3 bases; unmatched junction bases: 0. The length of the CDR3 is 13 residues. CDR3 in DNA: TGTGCCAGCAGCTTAGGGGACAGCTACGAGCAGTACTTC. Its translation: CASSLGDSYEQYF.

The CDR3 loop is CASSPRQGARAWQETQYF. CDR3 DNA sequence: TGTGCCAGCAGCCCTCGACAGGGGGCCCGGGCGTGGCAAGAGACCCAGTACTTC. The gene calls are TRBV9 and TRBJ2-5; 10 bases align to TRBD1. Germline V lookup: CDR1 SGDLS, CDR2 YYNGEE. The CDR3 sequence is 18 residues long. With V trimmed by 4 bases and J by 2 bases, 14 bases remained unmatched.

V and J are TRBV10-3 and TRBJ2-5, with 8 bases identical to TRBD2. This CDR3 has 13 residues. The trim removed 11 bases at V and 2 bases at J, leaving 7 bases unmatched. CDR1 is ENHRY, CDR2 SYGVKD, per germline. The CDR3 loop is CAVGGEVQETQYF. CDR3 in DNA: TGTGCCGTCGGGGGGGAGGTACAAGAGACCCAGTACTTC.

DNA of the CDR3: TGTGCCAGCTCAGGGGACTACGAGCAGTACTTC. Protein product: CASSGDYEQYF. This chain uses TRBV18 with TRBJ2-7; D not certain. Per the germline V gene, CDR1 is KGHSH and CDR2 is LQKENI. CDR3 size: 11 residues. V lost 5 bases to trimming and J lost 3 bases, with 5 bases between them.

CDR3 amino acids: CASTPGLAGGKQYF. In DNA, the CDR3 is TGTGCCAGCACCCCCGGACTAGCGGGGGGCAAGCAGTACTTC. The rearrangement links TRBV5-6 to TRBJ2-7; 14 nucleotides agree with TRBD2. CDR3 length: 14 residues. CDR1 SGHDT and CDR2 YYEEEE come from the germline V gene. J lost 8 bases, V lost 6 bases, and 7 bases had no gene match.

This clone has ten or more counts. The chain recombines TRBV6-1 with TRBJ1-4; D is undetermined. This CDR3 is 15 amino acids long. Between the trimmed V and J ends, which lost 8 bases and 6 bases, there was a span of 19 bases. Germline V lookup: CDR1 MNHNS, CDR2 SASEGT. Here the CDR3 reads CASCRTPEVHEKLFF. In DNA, the CDR3 is TGTGCCAGCTGCCGGACGCCGGAAGTCCATGAAAAACTGTTTTTT.

V usage is TRBV9 and J usage is TRBJ1-2; D is uncertain. This CDR3 contains 15 residues. V was clipped by 3 bases and J by 7 bases, with 19 bases between them. From germline, CDR1 is SGDLS and CDR2 YYNGEE. Here the CDR3 reads CASSEADANLGGYTF. CDR3 DNA sequence: TGTGCCAGCAGCGAGGCGGACGCGAACTTGGGTGGCTACACCTTC.